The present entry profiles one T cell receptor beta chain with its context. It has no known antigen specificity. No base-level quality is on record; no much larger clone is a single base apart. The donors belonged to the validation cohort of about 120 subjects, which was separate from the roughly 670-subject first cohort. This specimen comes from a study of cytomegalovirus exposure and HLA in healthy donors (dated by TCRdb to 2016 to 2017). Some background on the complete study: The 666 repertoires of the first cohort and the roughly 120 validation repertoires were produced on the same platform, according to a later analysis. The aim of the study was to test whether cataloging public T cell receptors could identify signatures of past pathogen exposure. Besides the first cohort of hundreds of subjects, a separate validation cohort made up of roughly 130 different subjects was used. To predict cytomegalovirus infection status, the study combined high-throughput TCR immunosequencing, statistical association of individual TCRs with disease status, and machine learning.

The library was built by means of the immunoSEQ multiplex PCR assay. Regarding the original processing steps: To diagnose cytomegalovirus status from the catalog of TCR beta chain sequences, a statistical classification framework was built. TCRdb holds this immuneACCESS table with in-frame rearrangements only. Some clones are missing; in checked studies, unresolved V genes explain under half, and the rest has no known cause. D and trimming were read from the DNA, whereas the V and J calls and clone size are those reported in that table. This sample lists fewer than 300,000 clones; roughly 88% were detected once. Approximately 0.9% of the sample is taken by the ten largest. The research as a whole found: In both the original and validation cohorts, the classifier was reported to diagnose cytomegalovirus status with high specificity and sensitivity. In vitro tests confirmed that a few of the cytomegalovirus-associated TCR beta chains recognize cytomegalovirus antigens. It was suggested by the authors that the approach could potentially be generalized to other disease states and immunological phenotypes. The validation cohort had no HLA typing available for a later analysis, so co-occurrence within that cohort was assessed over all 120 or so repertoires. The study listed approximately 160 TCR beta chains as associated with cytomegalovirus. In a later analysis, TCRs clustered in the first cohort were found to also tend to co-occur in the roughly 130 validation repertoires, with 94% of cluster scores above 0. Most TCR sequences were observed very rarely across donors, whereas some public TCRs were present in many individuals.

Sequencing was carried out using PBMCs. This receptor was taken from a woman aged 18 to 35 in good health and CMV-seronegative.

The CDR3: CASSLSGVPAYEQFF. The DNA sequence follows: TGTGCCAGCAGCCTAAGCGGGGTGCCGGCATACGAGCAGTTCTTC. The V and J genes are TRBV9 and TRBJ2-1, with TRBD2 identical over 7 junction bases. V trim: 4 bases; J trim: 10 bases; unmatched bases: 14. Sequences SGDLS (CDR1) and YYNGEE (CDR2) are obtained from the germline V gene. The CDR3 sequence holds 15 residues, the cysteine and phenylalanine included. The kept DNA is CDR3 alone, 45 bases in frame from the first base.